These 18 T cell receptor beta chains were sequenced from one sample in a study of blood T cell repertoires in COVID-19. Using immunoSEQ multiplex PCR, the repertoire was profiled, and TCRdb retains in-frame clones only, with some absent. The data hold a few hundred thousand clones, with about 88% observed a single time. The sequencing input was PBMCs or T cells enriched from blood (not recorded which). These receptors came from a woman aged 18-29 years who had been exposed to COVID-19.

The V gene is TRBV5-1, the J gene TRBJ2-5; tentative D call: TRBD2 (6 bases). Looked up from germline, CDR1 is SGHRS and CDR2 is YFSETQ. The CDR3 length is 13 residues. In nucleotides, the CDR3 is TGCGCTACTTCCCGGGACTTACAAGAGACCCAGTACTTC. Encoded protein: CATSRDLQETQYF.

The sample holds one count of this clone. The chain has TRBV27 and TRBJ2-7; TRBD2 matches at 7 bases. In germline, CDR1 is MNHEY, CDR2 SMNVEV (reference sequence). CDR3 length: 14 residues. CDR3 sequence: CATGLGAGTYEQYF. In nucleotides, the CDR3 is TGTGCGACCGGCCTAGGAGCGGGGACCTACGAGCAGTACTTC.

This chain uses TRBV30 with TRBJ1-1; 12 nucleotides agree with TRBD1. This CDR3 spans 15 amino acids. The V and J ends lost 5 bases and 6 bases, in that order; junction bases with no gene match: 10. The V gene's germline CDR1 is GTSNPN and CDR2 SVGIG (reference sequence). CDR3 nucleotide sequence: TGTGCCTGGGATTTGCGGGACAGGGGGCTCCCTGAAGCTTTCTTT. Translating gives CAWDLRDRGLPEAFF.

The chain uses TRBV7-9 and TRBJ1-1, with D perhaps matching TRBD1 (6 bases). V was shortened by 5 bases and J by 1 base, with 20 bases between the two germline ends. This CDR3 region has 17 residues. The V gene's germline CDR1 is SEHNR and CDR2 FQNEAQ (reference sequence). This CDR3 reads CASSPPTGSQRNTEAFF. CDR3 bases: TGTGCCAGCAGCCCTCCGACAGGTTCGCAGCGGAACACTGAAGCTTTCTTT.

This clone was seen more than once but under ten times. The V and J genes are TRBV10-2 and TRBJ1-1; TRBD1 matches at 9 bases. Germline V gives CDR1 WSHSY, CDR2 SAAADI. J lost 3 bases, V lost 2 bases, and 19 bases had no gene match. CDR3 size: 20 residues. Here the CDR3 reads CASSEGTGIFSNPADTEAFF. The CDR3 DNA follows: TGCGCCAGCAGTGAGGGGACAGGGATCTTCTCTAACCCGGCGGACACTGAAGCTTTCTTT.

The chain combines TRBV5-6 with TRBJ2-2; 8 bases line up with TRBD1. CDR1 and CDR2 from the germline V gene are SGHDT and YYEEEE. V trimming: 4 bases; J trimming: 5 bases; junction bases outside the gene matches: 7. This CDR3 is 15 amino acids long. CDR3 loop: CASSADRALTGELFF. In DNA, the CDR3 is TGTGCCAGCAGCGCGGACAGGGCCCTTACCGGGGAGCTGTTTTTT.

The chain is built from TRBV9 and TRBJ2-1, with D possibly matching TRBD2 (6 bases). This CDR3 comprises 16 residues. Per germline, CDR1 SGDLS and CDR2 YYNGEE. The ends were cut back, 0 bases at V and 4 bases at J, with 14 bases in the middle. CDR3 amino acids: CASSVAAGSRYNEQFF. DNA of the CDR3: TGTGCCAGCAGCGTAGCTGCCGGGAGTCGATACAATGAGCAGTTCTTC.

As DNA, the CDR3 is TGTGCCAGCAGTGCTGGACAGTTGACCAAAAACATTCAGTACTTC. It translates to CASSAGQLTKNIQYF. The chain is built from TRBV25-1 and TRBJ2-4; D might be TRBD1 (6 bases). Germline-derived CDR1 and CDR2 are MGHDK and SYGVNS. Trimming cost V 4 bases and J 2 bases, with 12 bases left between them. The CDR3 extends over 15 amino acids.

The chain recombines TRBV7-2 with TRBJ2-7; no clear D gene. CDR3 size: 13 residues. CDR1 is SGHTA and CDR2 is FQGNSA in the germline V gene. V was trimmed by 5 bases and J by 2 bases, leaving 10 bases between them. The CDR3 sequence is CASSTEVPYEQYF. The CDR3 DNA is TGTGCCAGCAGCACAGAAGTCCCCTACGAGCAGTACTTC. The full variable domain, with the rest looked up from reference TRBV7-2 and TRBJ2-7, is GAGVSQSPSNKVTEKGKDVELRCDPISGHTALYWYRQSLGQGLEFLIYFQGNSAPDKSGLPSDRFSAERTGGSVSTLTIQRTQQEDSAVYLCASSTEVPYEQYFGPGTRLTVT.

The V gene is TRBV12-5, the J gene TRBJ2-1, with D unclear. The CDR3 contains 12 residues. The V end lost 5 bases, the J end lost 7 bases, and 9 bases lay between the germline ends. CDR1 LGHNT and CDR2 FRNRAP come from the germline V gene. The CDR3 here is CASGTPRNEQFF. The DNA for the CDR3 is TGTGCTAGTGGTACACCTAGGAATGAGCAGTTCTTC.

The chain joins TRBV11-1 to TRBJ2-2; no reliable D call. Trimming took 5 bases from V and 6 from J, leaving 13 bases between them. The V gene's germline CDR1 is SGHAT and CDR2 FQDESV (reference sequence). The CDR3 contains 14 residues. DNA of the CDR3: TGTGCCAGCAGCCACCCTACTATTCCCGGGGAGCTGTTTTTT. Translation gives CASSHPTIPGELFF.

This chain uses TRBV6-5 with TRBJ1-5; no clear D gene. This CDR3 is built from 12 residues. Germline V lookup: CDR1 MNHEY, CDR2 SVGAGI. Trimming cost V 5 bases and J 7 bases, with 9 bases left between them. As DNA, the CDR3 is TGTGCCAGCAGTCAGCACGGGCAGCCCCAGCATTTT. It specifies CASSQHGQPQHF.

The CDR3 nucleotides are TGTGCCACCAGTGATCTGTCTAGCGGGGGTACCGAGCAGTTCTTC. It is translated as CATSDLSSGGTEQFF. V and J are TRBV24-1 and TRBJ2-1; TRBD2 matches at 10 bases. The ends lost 3 bases at V and 10 bases at J; junction bases unmatched: 8. CDR1 KGHDR and CDR2 SFDVKD come from the germline V gene. The CDR3 length is 15 residues.

The sample holds a few counts of this clone. CDR3 region: CASSIKAGSYEQYF. In DNA form, the CDR3 reads TGTGCCAGCAGCATAAAGGCAGGATCCTACGAGCAGTACTTC. The chain has TRBV21-1 and TRBJ2-7; TRBD1, the table's D call, lacks a check against the DNA. TRBV21-1 is an annotated pseudogene. The CDR3 runs 14 residues.

The chain uses TRBV14 and TRBJ1-4; 8 bases fit TRBD1. The CDR3 is made up of 14 amino acids. CDR1 SGHDN and CDR2 FVKESK come from the germline V gene. The J segment lost 8 bases and the V segment lost 4 bases, leaving 6 bases of the junction unmatched. The CDR3 loop is CASSPRQGKEKLFF. Written as DNA, the CDR3 is TGTGCCAGCAGCCCGCGACAGGGGAAGGAAAAACTGTTTTTT.

In its sample, this clone was seen once. J is TRBJ2-1 and V is TRBV7-8; D not certain. Germline values: CDR1 SGHVS, CDR2 FQNEAQ. Trimming cost V 5 bases and J 7 bases, with 15 bases left between them. The CDR3 spans 14 residues. Here the CDR3 reads CASSQEETSNEQFF. The CDR3 DNA is TGTGCCAGCAGCCAAGAGGAGACTTCTAATGAGCAGTTCTTC.

The chain employs TRBV20-1 and TRBJ1-5; D may be TRBD1 (6 bases). The CDR3 extends over 13 amino acids. Germline V gives CDR1 DFQATT, CDR2 SNEGSKA (reference sequence). Trimming took off 3 bases at V and 6 bases at J, with 12 bases between the two ends. For the CDR3, the DNA is TGCAGTGCTAGTGATCAGGGGAGTCAGCCCCAGCATTTT. Its protein is CSASDQGSQPQHF.

This chain uses TRBV5-1 with TRBJ2-1; D unresolved. Between the trimmed V and J ends, which lost 1 base and 7 bases, there was a span of 12 bases. CDR3 length: 14 residues. Germline CDR1 SGHRS, CDR2 YFSETQ. CDR3 residues: CASSLITTSNEQFF. DNA of the CDR3: TGCGCCAGCAGCTTGATTACTACGTCGAATGAGCAGTTCTTC.